These 9 T cell receptor beta chains came from one sample sequenced in a study of blood T cell repertoires in COVID-19. Clones were sequenced by immunoSEQ multiplex PCR, and TCRdb holds only the in-frame ones, with some missing. The sample lists some 280,000 clones, roughly 89% seen once, with around 3% in the top ten. The sample comprised peripheral blood. The receptors here all came from a woman in her 30s with active or convalescent COVID-19.

The chain has TRBV24-1 and TRBJ2-3; 12 bases line up with TRBD2. The CDR3 totals 17 residues. In germline, CDR1 is KGHDR, CDR2 SFDVKD. V lost 0 bases to trimming and J lost 3 bases; unmatched junction nucleotides: 3. The CDR3 loop reads CATSDLSLAGGTDTQYF. CDR3 DNA sequence: TGTGCCACCAGTGATTTGTCCCTAGCGGGGGGGACAGATACGCAGTATTTT.

The J gene is TRBJ1-2, the V gene TRBV11-2; D not resolved. CDR1 is SGHAT and CDR2 is FQNNGV in the germline V gene. V lost 1 base to trimming and J lost 4 bases, with 13 bases between them. This CDR3 has 15 amino acids. In nucleotides, the CDR3 is TGTGCCAGCAGCTTAGGGTTACAGATCATCTATGGCTACACCTTC. Amino acids: CASSLGLQIIYGYTF.

The chain uses TRBV6-2 or TRBV6-3 and TRBJ2-5; 11 bases map to TRBD2. Trimming removed 5 bases from V and 7 bases from J; junction bases left unmatched: 3. The CDR3 is 13 amino acids. Germline-derived CDR1 and CDR2 are MNHEY and SVGEGT. CDR3 region: CASSLAGGGTQYF. CDR3 coding DNA: TGTGCCAGCAGTCTAGCGGGGGGCGGGACCCAGTACTTC.

This clone has only one observation. This chain links TRBV29-1 with TRBJ1-2, with 9 bases that match TRBD1. Per germline, CDR1 SQVTM and CDR2 ANQGSEA. This CDR3 has 13 amino acids. V gave up 5 bases and J gave up 1 base; unmatched junction bases: 2. In DNA, the CDR3 is TGCAGCGTTAGGACAGGGGATAACTATGGCTACACCTTC. Amino acid sequence: CSVRTGDNYGYTF.

V usage is TRBV4-3 and J usage is TRBJ1-6; 7 nucleotides match TRBD1. V trimming: 4 bases; J trimming: 14 bases; junction bases outside the gene matches: 8. The CDR3 length is 13 residues. Germline CDR1 and CDR2: LGHNA and YSLEER. The CDR3 bases are TGCGCCAGCAGCCCCAGGGACAGAGGAGCCCTCCACTTT. Its protein product is CASSPRDRGALHF.

This CDR3 reads CAWSVPEWASYNEQFF. The CDR3 DNA reads as TGTGCCTGGAGTGTTCCCGAGTGGGCCTCCTACAATGAGCAGTTCTTC. The rearrangement joins TRBV30 to TRBJ2-1; no clear D. V lost 0 bases and J 0 bases, leaving 12 bases between the germline ends. Germline lookup yields CDR1 GTSNPN and CDR2 SVGIG (reference sequence). There are 16 residues in the CDR3.

The chain joins TRBV10-3 to TRBJ1-4; 7 nucleotides align to TRBD1. CDR3 size: 14 residues. Germline V gene data show CDR1 as ENHRY and CDR2 as SYGVKD. V shed 6 bases and J 8 bases; nucleotides not matched to a gene: 9. CDR3: CAISRTGGREKLFF. The CDR3 nucleotides are TGTGCCATCAGCAGGACAGGAGGACGCGAAAAACTGTTTTTT.

Concerning this clone itself: One end of the junction varies from germline; a read error may be responsible. The CDR3 loop is CASSLVAGGETVAFF. For the CDR3, the DNA is TGTGCCAGCAGCTTAGTGGCAGGGGGCGAAACTGTAGCTTTCTTT. The V and J genes are TRBV7-2 and TRBJ1-1, with 8 bases lining up with TRBD1. The germline V gene encodes CDR1 SGHTA and CDR2 FQGNSA. There are 15 residues in the CDR3.

This sequence joins TRBV27 and TRBJ1-2; 8 positions agree with TRBD1. The CDR3 extends over 14 amino acids. J was trimmed by 2 bases and V by 4 bases; bases with no gene match: 3. Germline CDR1 is MNHEY and CDR2 is SMNVEV (reference sequence). DNA of the CDR3: TGTGCCAGCAGTTACGGGACAGGCAACTATGGCTACACCTTC. This codes for CASSYGTGNYGYTF.